The rows below give T cell receptor beta chains drawn from one sample of a study of neurological immune-mediated disorders. Each CDR3 protein is one row after TCRdb ran MiXCR on the 5' RACE reads. Here the sample spans tens of thousands of distinct CDR3 sequences, around 4.2% being singletons. The sequenced material came from PBMCs. Receptors were obtained from a man aged 25 to 40 with multiple sclerosis. The CDR3 runs from the conserved cysteine through the conserved F or W. D genes are given only for firm matches. Expanded clones are given a class, and other clones once, few, many or no size at all.

d_call: .
clone_size: .
v_call: TRBV7-2
j_call: TRBJ2-7
cdr3_aa: CASSAGSYYEQYF
cdr3_nt: TGTGCCAGCAGCGCAGGGTCATATTACGAGCAGTACTTC

d_call: .
clone_size: many
v_call: TRBV12-3/TRBV12-4
j_call: TRBJ1-1
cdr3_aa: CASSPMGVGSTEAFF
cdr3_nt: TGTGCCAGCAGTCCCATGGGGGTGGGTAGCACTGAAGCTTTCTTT

d_call: .
clone_size: many
v_call: TRBV4-1
j_call: TRBJ2-2
cdr3_aa: CASSQVPYRKADTGELFF
cdr3_nt: TGCGCCAGCAGCCAAGTGCCCTACAGAAAAGCGGACACCGGGGAGCTGTTTTTT

d_call: .
clone_size: many
v_call: TRBV6-6
j_call: TRBJ1-5
cdr3_aa: CASSYREDQPQHF
cdr3_nt: TGTGCCAGCAGTTACAGGGAAGATCAGCCCCAGCATTTT

d_call: .
clone_size: many
v_call: TRBV4-1
j_call: TRBJ2-5
cdr3_aa: CASSPVGPRNQETQYF
cdr3_nt: TGCGCCAGCAGCCCGGTAGGACCGCGGAACCAAGAGACCCAGTACTTC

d_call: .
clone_size: many
v_call: TRBV5-6
j_call: TRBJ2-6
cdr3_aa: CASSIERSGANVLTF
cdr3_nt: TGTGCCAGCAGCATTGAACGGTCTGGGGCCAACGTCCTGACTTTC

d_call: .
clone_size: many
v_call: TRBV5-1
j_call: TRBJ2-7
cdr3_aa: CASSLVDEQYF
cdr3_nt: TGCGCCAGCAGCTTGGTAGACGAGCAGTACTTC

d_call: TRBD1
clone_size: many
v_call: TRBV3-1
j_call: TRBJ2-5
cdr3_aa: CASSQDHLKTGGGKTQYF
cdr3_nt: TGTGCCAGCAGCCAAGATCACCTCAAGACAGGGGGCGGAAAGACCCAGTACTTC

d_call: .
clone_size: many
v_call: TRBV6-5
j_call: TRBJ1-2
cdr3_aa: CASSYSLGGVVGYTF
cdr3_nt: TGTGCCAGCAGTTACTCTTTGGGGGGGGTAGTTGGCTACACCTTC

d_call: .
clone_size: medium-sized
v_call: TRBV5-1
j_call: TRBJ2-1
cdr3_aa: CASSGGNSYNEQFF
cdr3_nt: TGCGCCAGCAGCGGGGGGAACTCCTACAATGAGCAGTTCTTC

d_call: .
clone_size: many
v_call: TRBV5-6
j_call: TRBJ2-7
cdr3_aa: CASNYQGSYEQYF
cdr3_nt: TGTGCCAGCAACTATCAGGGTTCCTACGAGCAGTACTTC

d_call: .
clone_size: many
v_call: TRBV7-8
j_call: TRBJ2-1
cdr3_aa: CASSSPESSYNEQFF
cdr3_nt: TGTGCCAGCAGCTCCCCCGAGAGCTCCTACAATGAGCAGTTCTTC

d_call: .
clone_size: many
v_call: TRBV4-1
j_call: TRBJ2-5
cdr3_aa: CASSQEFLQGGETQYF
cdr3_nt: TGCGCCAGCAGCCAAGAGTTTCTACAGGGGGGGGAGACCCAGTACTTC

d_call: .
clone_size: many
v_call: TRBV2
j_call: TRBJ1-1
cdr3_aa: CASMANRASEAFF
cdr3_nt: TGTGCCAGCATGGCCAACAGGGCGTCTGAAGCTTTCTTT

d_call: .
clone_size: many
v_call: TRBV20-1
j_call: TRBJ1-1
cdr3_aa: CSASSRAVTEAFF
cdr3_nt: TGCAGTGCTAGTTCTCGAGCGGTCACTGAAGCTTTCTTT

d_call: TRBD1
clone_size: many
v_call: TRBV5-1
j_call: TRBJ2-7
cdr3_aa: CASSLDRGSLEQYF
cdr3_nt: TGCGCCAGCAGCCTGGACAGGGGTTCCCTCGAGCAGTACTTC

d_call: TRBD1
clone_size: many
v_call: TRBV6-5
j_call: TRBJ2-3
cdr3_aa: CASSYSLQGDIDTQYF
cdr3_nt: TGTGCCAGCAGTTACTCGTTACAGGGGGACATAGATACGCAGTATTTT

d_call: TRBD2
clone_size: .
v_call: TRBV20-1
j_call: TRBJ2-3
cdr3_aa: CSATPPGLAADTQYF
cdr3_nt: TGCAGTGCTACACCGCCGGGACTAGCTGCAGATACGCAGTATTTT

d_call: TRBD2
clone_size: many
v_call: TRBV20-1
j_call: TRBJ2-3
cdr3_aa: CSAGPRTSLADTQYF
cdr3_nt: TGCAGTGCTGGGCCCCGGACTAGTTTGGCAGATACGCAGTATTTT

d_call: .
clone_size: many
v_call: TRBV6-6
j_call: TRBJ1-5
cdr3_aa: CASSYSDQAPNQPQHF
cdr3_nt: TGTGCCAGCAGTTACTCCGATCAGGCTCCCAATCAGCCCCAGCATTTT

d_call: .
clone_size: many
v_call: TRBV18
j_call: TRBJ2-1
cdr3_aa: CASSPGGNSYNEQFF
cdr3_nt: TGTGCCAGCTCACCGGGCGGAAACTCCTACAATGAGCAGTTCTTC

d_call: TRBD1
clone_size: many
v_call: TRBV20-1
j_call: TRBJ2-1
cdr3_aa: CSAREGQGTLRFF
cdr3_nt: TGCAGTGCTAGAGAGGGACAGGGGACCCTTAGGTTCTTC

d_call: .
clone_size: many
v_call: TRBV4-1
j_call: TRBJ2-7
cdr3_aa: CASSQDFWQNYEQYF
cdr3_nt: TGCGCCAGCAGCCAAGATTTTTGGCAGAACTACGAGCAGTACTTC

d_call: .
clone_size: .
v_call: TRBV4-3
j_call: TRBJ1-6
cdr3_aa: CASSQDPDSPLNF
cdr3_nt: TGCGCCAGCAGCCAAGACCCGGATTCACCCCTCAACTTT

d_call: .
clone_size: few
v_call: TRBV6-5
j_call: TRBJ1-5
cdr3_aa: CASRPGYNQPQNF
cdr3_nt: TGTGCCAGCAGACCGGGATACAATCAGCCCCAGAATTTT

d_call: TRBD2
clone_size: many
v_call: TRBV7-2
j_call: TRBJ2-5
cdr3_aa: CASSLGAGGGQTQYF
cdr3_nt: TGTGCCAGCAGCTTAGGAGCGGGGGGCGGCCAGACCCAGTACTTC

d_call: TRBD1
clone_size: many
v_call: TRBV6-5
j_call: TRBJ1-2
cdr3_aa: CASSYSSTGNYGYTF
cdr3_nt: TGTGCCAGCAGTTACTCCTCGACAGGGAACTATGGCTACACCTTC

d_call: .
clone_size: many
v_call: TRBV12-3/TRBV12-4
j_call: TRBJ1-5
cdr3_aa: CASRETTHSNQPQHF
cdr3_nt: TGTGCCAGCAGGGAAACGACACATAGCAATCAGCCCCAGCATTTT

d_call: TRBD1
clone_size: many
v_call: TRBV5-1
j_call: TRBJ2-1
cdr3_aa: CASTDGDRDNEQFF
cdr3_nt: TGCGCCAGCACCGATGGGGACAGAGACAATGAGCAGTTCTTC

d_call: TRBD2
clone_size: few
v_call: TRBV20-1
j_call: TRBJ2-1
cdr3_aa: CSASPGTSPYNEQFF
cdr3_nt: TGCAGTGCTAGCCCCGGGACTAGCCCCTACAATGAGCAGTTCTTC

d_call: .
clone_size: many
v_call: TRBV7-9
j_call: TRBJ2-1
cdr3_aa: CASSSGRRLTTNEQFF
cdr3_nt: TGTGCCAGCAGTTCTGGACGCCGCCTTACGACTAATGAGCAGTTCTTC

d_call: .
clone_size: many
v_call: TRBV20-1
j_call: TRBJ1-2
cdr3_aa: CSALPQGTNYGYTF
cdr3_nt: TGCAGTGCTCTTCCCCAGGGAACTAACTATGGCTACACCTTC